This paragraph covers one T cell receptor (beta chain) sequence. The antigen remains undetermined. Some clones are missing from TCRdb's copy, which holds only in-frame ones; the method was immunoSEQ multiplex PCR. This table has around 81,000 clones, around 80% appearing once. The data derive from a study of OX40 agonist ivuxolimab in advanced cancers. This CDR3 spans 15 amino acids. Germline V gene sequence: CDR1 LNHNV, CDR2 YYDKDF (reference sequence). V was pared by 1 base and J by 5 bases, with 0 bases of the junction left unmatched. Findings and caveats of the study: Some of the nonresponding patients also showed low levels of normalized T-cell clonal expansion.

The gene calls are TRBV15 and TRBJ2-1; 12 bases align to TRBD2. The sequenced sample was CD4+ or CD8+ T cells sorted from blood, obtained in a trial of the OX40 agonist ivuxolimab. This receptor was obtained from an adult with an advanced solid tumor such as melanoma, head and neck, liver or kidney cancer. DNA for the CDR3: TGTGCCACCAGCAGAGCTAGCGGGAGGGACAATGAGCAGTTCTTC. It is translated as CATSRASGRDNEQFF.